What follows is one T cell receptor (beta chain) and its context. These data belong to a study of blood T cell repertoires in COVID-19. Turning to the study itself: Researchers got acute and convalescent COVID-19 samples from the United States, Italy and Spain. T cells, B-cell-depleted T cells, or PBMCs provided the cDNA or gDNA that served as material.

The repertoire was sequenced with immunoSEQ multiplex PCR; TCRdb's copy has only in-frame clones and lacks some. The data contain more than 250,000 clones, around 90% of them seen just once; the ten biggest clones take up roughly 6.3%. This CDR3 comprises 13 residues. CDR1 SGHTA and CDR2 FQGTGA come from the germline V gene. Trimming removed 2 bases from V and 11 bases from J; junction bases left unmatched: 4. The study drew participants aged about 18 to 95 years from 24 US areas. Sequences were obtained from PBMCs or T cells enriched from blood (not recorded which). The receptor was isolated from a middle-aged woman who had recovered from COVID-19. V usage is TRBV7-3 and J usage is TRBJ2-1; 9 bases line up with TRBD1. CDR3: CASSLVGQGKQFF. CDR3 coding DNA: TGTGCCAGCAGCTTAGTGGGACAGGGAAAGCAGTTCTTC.